The present entry profiles one TCR beta chain with its context. Antigen specificity is unknown. This specimen comes from a study of cytomegalovirus exposure and HLA in healthy donors. This cohort consisted of healthy bone marrow donors. The germline V and J ends were trimmed by 2 bases and 4 bases, with 12 bases remaining between them. The germline CDR1 and CDR2 sequences are SGHAT and FQNNGV. The CDR3 is made up of 15 amino acids. Vbeta (60) and Jbeta (13) primers were used in the PCR. Sequenced by immunoSEQ multiplex PCR; TCRdb stores in-frame clones only, minus some. The sample shows over 150,000 clones, roughly four fifths of them seen only once. Study-wide points: The study flagged around 160 TCR beta chains as cytomegalovirus-associated. One cluster of highly shared sequence variants probably arose as a sequencing artifact. It was reported that TCR beta sequences correctly inferred the HLA-A and HLA-B alleles for most subjects.

Material for sequencing was PBMCs. V usage is TRBV11-2 and J usage is TRBJ1-5, with TRBD1 as a possible D gene (5 bases). The sequence was obtained from a man aged 55 to 70 in good health and CMV-seronegative. CDR3: CASSLRVGGNQPQHF. The CDR3, as DNA: TGTGCCAGCAGCTTAAGGGTGGGGGGGAATCAGCCCCAGCATTTT.